This T cell receptor beta chain was retrieved from a study of T-cell reconstitution after alpha-beta-depleted transplantation in children. Study-wide points: The study reportedly traced alpha-beta T cells about two months after transplant to several hundred expanded graft clones. A year had passed since transplant, and T-cell counts and diversity by then came mostly from newly produced T cells. High day-60 TCRbeta diversity in some patients came from surviving recipient T cells and thymic progenitors.

This sample's TCRbeta library carried unique molecular identifier barcodes. TCRdb analysed the PCR reads with MiXCR anew, one entry per CDR3 protein. The sample has hundreds of thousands of distinct CDR3 sequences; over 10% are singletons. The CDR3 sequence is 16 residues long. V dropped 2 bases and J dropped 2; count of bases not matched to a gene: 4. Germline-derived CDR1 and CDR2 are SGHRS and YFSETQ. Concerning this clonotype: Its antigen is still unknown.

The chain is built from TRBV5-1 and TRBJ1-4; TRBD1 matches at 9 bases. This receptor was taken from a girl aged 2-9 years with congenital amegakaryocytic thrombocytopenia, due to receive a stem cell transplant. This sample comprised PBMCs, obtained before TCRalphabeta/CD19-depleted stem cell transplant. CDR3 in DNA: TGCGCCAGCAGCTTTACCGGGACAGGGACTAATGAAAAACTGTTTTTT. Protein sequence: CASSFTGTGTNEKLFF.